The rows below give T cell receptor beta chains drawn from one sample of a study of blood T cell repertoires in COVID-19. Sequenced by immunoSEQ multiplex PCR; TCRdb stores in-frame clones only, minus some. The sample comprises approximately 170,000 clones, 84% of which are singletons, and around 2.4% rests with the top ten. Sequencing was carried out using peripheral blood. The receptors stem from a human donor with acute or convalescent COVID-19. The donor label of this sample is uncertain. Both conserved end residues are part of each CDR3. D genes are given only for firm matches. Not all rows give a size; the values are once, few, many and, for expanded clones, a class.

J gene,clone size,D gene,V gene,CDR3 protein,CDR3 DNA
TRBJ2-3,.,.,TRBV19,CAKPYHTQYF,TGTGCCAAGCCCTATCATACGCAGTATTTT
TRBJ2-1,few,.,TRBV19,CASSRPPGNEQFF,TGTGCCAGTAGTCGACCCCCGGGCAATGAGCAGTTCTTC
TRBJ2-5,.,.,TRBV2,CASSEQEYQETQYF,TGTGCCAGCAGTGAACAAGAGTACCAAGAGACCCAGTACTTC
TRBJ1-6,few,.,TRBV9,CASSANTGTLYNSPLHF,TGTGCCAGCAGCGCCAACACAGGCACCCTCTATAATTCACCCCTCCACTTT
TRBJ1-1,.,.,TRBV11-1,CASSLGTYMNTEAFF,TGTGCCAGCAGCTTAGGGACATACATGAACACTGAAGCTTTCTTT
TRBJ1-5,.,TRBD1,TRBV19,CASSSRDRGRRNQPQHF,TGTGCCAGTAGTTCTAGGGACAGGGGACGCCGCAATCAGCCCCAGCATTTT
TRBJ2-7,.,TRBD2,TRBV5-4,CASSFPGLAREQYF,TGTGCCAGCAGCTTCCCGGGACTAGCAAGGGAGCAGTACTTC
TRBJ2-7,.,TRBD2,TRBV27,CASSPLAGGTYEQYF,TGTGCCAGCAGTCCTCTAGCGGGGGGCACCTACGAGCAGTACTTC
TRBJ2-2,.,TRBD1,TRBV11-3,CASSLGQGEVGELFF,TGTGCCAGCAGCCTCGGACAGGGGGAGGTCGGGGAGCTGTTTTTT
TRBJ2-5,once,TRBD2,TRBV30,CAWTSGGETQYF,TGTGCCTGGACTAGCGGGGGGGAGACCCAGTACTTC
TRBJ2-6,.,TRBD2,TRBV3-1/TRBV3-2,CASSQDPGTSGSIPGANVLTF,TGTGCCAGCAGCCAAGATCCTGGGACTAGCGGGAGCATTCCTGGGGCCAACGTCCTGACTTTC
TRBJ1-2,.,.,TRBV28,CASSSPPGYTF,TGTGCCAGCAGTTCCCCCCCCGGTTACACCTTC
TRBJ1-6,once,TRBD1,TRBV29-1,CSVGGQGNSPLHF,TGCAGCGTTGGGGGACAGGGGAATTCACCCCTCCACTTT
TRBJ2-2,few,.,TRBV19,CASSMGRGTGELFF,TGTGCCAGTAGTATGGGGAGAGGGACCGGGGAGCTGTTTTTT
TRBJ1-3,.,TRBD1,TRBV2,CASSDEGASGNTIYF,TGTGCCAGCAGTGACGAGGGGGCTTCTGGAAACACCATATATTTT
TRBJ1-3,.,.,TRBV30,CAWSRGDSGNTIYF,TGTGCCTGGAGTCGGGGAGACTCTGGAAACACCATATATTTT
TRBJ2-3,.,TRBD2,TRBV5-5,CASSFLRPGLAVTDTQYF,TGTGCCAGCAGCTTCCTACGCCCCGGACTAGCGGTCACAGATACGCAGTATTTT
TRBJ1-4,.,.,TRBV14,CASSWSKGRWTDNEKLFF,TGTGCCAGCAGCTGGTCGAAGGGTCGGTGGACAGATAATGAAAAACTGTTTTTT
TRBJ1-2,.,.,TRBV6-5,CASSSYRDPHYGYTF,TGTGCCAGCAGTTCTTACAGGGATCCTCACTATGGCTACACCTTC
TRBJ1-5,.,.,TRBV20-1,CSASEARAGGLTNQPQHF,TGCAGTGCTAGTGAGGCCCGGGCCGGTGGACTGACAAATCAGCCCCAGCATTTT
TRBJ1-2,once,TRBD1,TRBV5-1,CASSLGGDSLSGYTF,TGCGCCAGCAGCTTGGGGGGGGACAGCCTCTCCGGCTACACCTTC
TRBJ2-5,.,TRBD2,TRBV6-6,CASSSGTSRQETQYF,TGTGCCAGCAGTTCCGGGACTAGCAGACAAGAGACCCAGTACTTC
TRBJ2-3,.,TRBD1,TRBV5-1,CASSSGQGATQYF,TGCGCCAGCAGCTCGGGACAGGGGGCGACGCAGTATTTT
TRBJ2-1,.,TRBD1,TRBV27,CASRARDSSYNEQFF,TGTGCCAGCAGGGCCCGGGACAGCTCCTACAATGAGCAGTTCTTC
TRBJ2-1,.,TRBD2,TRBV5-1,CASSLGGGASYNEQFF,TGCGCCAGCAGCTTGGGCGGGGGGGCCTCCTACAATGAGCAGTTCTTC
TRBJ2-3,.,TRBD2,TRBV5-6,CASSRTSGVTDTQYF,TGTGCCAGCAGCAGGACTAGCGGGGTCACAGATACGCAGTATTTT
TRBJ2-2,.,.,TRBV5-1,CASSRNTGELFF,TGCGCCAGCAGCCGGAACACCGGGGAGCTGTTTTTT
TRBJ1-1,.,.,TRBV7-2,CASSKKSGGDTEAFF,TGTGCCAGCAGCAAAAAATCGGGAGGCGACACTGAAGCTTTCTTT
TRBJ2-7,.,.,TRBV14,CASSPWDGSSYEQYF,TGTGCCAGCAGCCCCTGGGACGGGAGCTCCTACGAGCAGTACTTC
TRBJ2-7,.,TRBD1,TRBV27,CASSLSYNSWGQGYYEQYF,TGTGCCAGCAGTTTATCCTATAATTCCTGGGGACAGGGGTACTACGAGCAGTACTTC
TRBJ2-7,.,TRBD1,TRBV5-4,CASSRNRDRTPYEQYF,TGTGCCAGCAGCAGAAACCGGGACAGGACTCCCTACGAGCAGTACTTC
TRBJ1-3,.,TRBD1,TRBV5-1,CASRTGPLNTIYF,TGCGCCTCCCGGACAGGGCCCTTAAACACCATATATTTT
TRBJ1-3,.,.,TRBV19,CASSMDTFGTGNTIYF,TGTGCCAGTAGTATGGACACGTTTGGCACTGGAAACACCATATATTTT
TRBJ1-1,.,.,TRBV5-1,CASSSQMGRRDTEAFF,TGCGCCAGCAGCTCTCAGATGGGGCGCCGGGACACTGAAGCTTTCTTT
TRBJ2-7,.,TRBD2,TRBV10-2,CASNVAGGPVEQYF,TGCGCCAGCAACGTAGCGGGAGGCCCCGTCGAGCAGTACTTC
TRBJ1-1,.,.,TRBV6-7,CASSYTTEGSEAFF,TGTGCCAGCAGTTACACGACGGAGGGCTCTGAAGCTTTCTTT
TRBJ2-1,once,.,TRBV6-1,CASSERQNEQFF,TGTGCCAGCAGTGAACGACAGAATGAGCAGTTCTTC
TRBJ1-4,.,TRBD1,TRBV28,CASRASRGRLEKLFF,TGTGCCAGCAGAGCCTCCAGGGGGCGACTTGAAAAACTGTTTTTT
TRBJ1-5,.,.,TRBV23-1,CASSQSYNREQPQHF,TGCGCCAGCAGTCAATCGTATAACAGGGAGCAGCCCCAGCATTTT
TRBJ2-7,.,TRBD2,TRBV10-3,CAISELAGATYEQYF,TGTGCCATCAGTGAACTAGCGGGGGCCACCTACGAGCAGTACTTC
TRBJ1-4,once,TRBD1,TRBV6-5,CASRPDRATNEKLFF,TGTGCCAGCAGGCCGGACAGGGCAACTAATGAAAAACTGTTTTTT
TRBJ1-6,.,TRBD1,TRBV5-4,CASSPDRSYNSPLHF,TGTGCCAGCAGCCCGGACAGGTCCTATAATTCACCCCTCCACTTT
TRBJ1-2,.,TRBD1,TRBV25-1,CASSGADRANYGYTF,TGTGCCAGCAGTGGGGCGGACAGGGCTAACTATGGCTACACCTTC
TRBJ2-7,.,TRBD1,TRBV5-1,CASSLSPGQGYEQYF,TGCGCCAGCAGCTTGTCACCGGGACAGGGCTACGAGCAGTACTTC
TRBJ1-2,.,.,TRBV7-3,CASSLEGSNYGYTF,TGTGCCAGCAGCTTGGAGGGGTCTAACTATGGCTACACCTTC
TRBJ1-2,.,TRBD1,TRBV4-1,CASSQALPRQGAANYGYTF,TGCGCCAGCAGCCAAGCCCTCCCGCGGCAGGGGGCCGCTAACTATGGCTACACCTTC
TRBJ1-1,few,TRBD1,TRBV5-6,CASSIGGGTEAFF,TGTGCCAGCAGCATAGGGGGCGGGACTGAAGCTTTCTTT
TRBJ1-1,.,.,TRBV11-3,CASSLEEDTEAFF,TGTGCCAGCAGCTTAGAAGAGGACACTGAAGCTTTCTTT
TRBJ2-3,once,TRBD1,TRBV5-1,CASSSGRAGGRGLNTQYF,TGCGCCAGCAGCTCTGGGCGGGCTGGCGGCAGGGGGTTAAATACGCAGTATTTT
TRBJ2-3,.,.,TRBV5-6,CASSRTGTDTQYF,TGTGCCAGCAGCCGCACAGGCACAGATACGCAGTATTTT
TRBJ2-3,.,.,TRBV2,CASKTPRNTQYF,TGTGCCAGTAAAACCCCCAGAAATACGCAGTATTTT
TRBJ2-3,.,.,TRBV13,CASSFRGSGRDTQYF,TGTGCCAGCAGCTTCCGGGGGTCGGGGAGGGATACGCAGTATTTT